Presented here are 10 T cell receptor beta chains from one specimen sequenced in a study of molecular identifiers for immune sequencing clone quantification. TCRdb re-called the PCR reads with MiXCR, one entry per CDR3 protein. The table shows roughly 100,000 distinct CDR3 sequences, with 30% to 45% occurring only once. Sequencing was carried out using naive CD8+ T cells from blood, with Jurkat cell RNA spiked in. The sample's subset: FACS-sorted CD8+CD4-CCR7+CD45RA+ naive T cells. These receptors were taken from a human donor in good health. Some libraries in this study had Jurkat cell RNA spiked in.

Comments on this clonotype: A clone one base away is much larger, so this may be a read error. The chain couples TRBV7-9 to TRBJ1-1; D remains ambiguous. Germline V gene data show CDR1 as SEHNR and CDR2 as FQNEAQ (reference sequence). This CDR3 comprises 11 residues. Here the CDR3 DNA reads TGTGCCGGCAGCTCCCTCCGAGAAGCTTTCTTT. It translates to CAGSSLREAFF.

This clonotype was found many times. This sequence joins TRBV6-2 or TRBV6-3 and TRBJ2-1; 8 nucleotides line up with TRBD2. The germline CDR1 and CDR2 sequences are MNHEY and SVGEGT. The ends lost 6 bases at V and 15 bases at J; junction bases unmatched: 10. The CDR3 is 12 amino acids. The CDR3 reads CASSPAGLARFF. CDR3 coding DNA: TGTGCCAGCAGCCCAGCCGGACTAGCACGGTTCTTC.

This clonotype was observed at least ten times. The rearrangement uses TRBV20-1 and TRBJ2-7; D tentatively reads TRBD1 or TRBD2 (5 bases each). This CDR3 is built from 15 residues. V gave up 1 base and J gave up 1 base, with 14 bases separating them. Looked up from germline, CDR1 is DFQATT and CDR2 is SNEGSKA (reference sequence). The CDR3 DNA follows: TGCAGTGCTAGAGTTGTGGGACCACTTTCCTACGAGCAGTACTTC. It is translated as CSARVVGPLSYEQYF.

The sample holds a few counts of this clonotype. The V and J genes are TRBV29-1 and TRBJ2-7; TRBD1 matches 10 bases. The CDR3 totals 14 residues. The germline V gene has CDR1 SQVTM and CDR2 ANQGSEA. J lost 5 bases, V lost 5 bases, and 9 bases had no gene match. The DNA for the CDR3 is TGCAGCGTTACCGGGACAGGGGCCCCCAACGAGCAGTACTTC. Its translation is CSVTGTGAPNEQYF.

On this clonotype itself: The junction departs from the called germline gene at one end, perhaps through a read error. The chain uses TRBV5-1 and TRBJ2-1; 12 nucleotides agree with TRBD1. There are 14 residues in the CDR3. In germline, CDR1 is SGHRS, CDR2 YFSETQ. The CDR3 coding sequence is TGCGCCTGCAGTACCGGGACAGGGGGCGCGGGGCTGTTCTTC. Protein: CACSTGTGGAGLFF.

The chain uses TRBV5-3 and TRBJ1-5; a weak D match, TRBD1 (6 bases). TRBV5-3 is sorted into the ORF group, with uncertain function. CDR3 size: 13 residues. The V end was cut by 10 bases, the J end by 6 bases, with 17 bases between. The CDR3 is CACSGTGFQPQHF. CDR3 nucleotide sequence: TGTGCCTGCAGCGGCACAGGGTTTCAGCCCCAGCATTTT.

The table lists this clonotype with a few counts. The rearrangement links TRBV11-2 to TRBJ2-5; TRBD1 matches 10 bases. Germline CDR1 reads SGHAT; CDR2 reads FQNNGV. The CDR3 sequence is 16 residues long. After removal of 6 bases from V and 0 bases from J, the junction contained 7 bases not matched to a gene. The CDR3 here is CASRDPGQGYQETQYF. DNA of the CDR3: TGTGCCAGCAGAGATCCGGGACAGGGGTACCAAGAGACCCAGTACTTC.

This clonotype was observed many times. The chain recombines TRBV7-9 with TRBJ2-3; D is unclear. The V gene lost 1 base and the J gene lost 2 bases, with 4 bases spanning the gap. The CDR3 is 13 residues long. From germline, CDR1 is SEHNR and CDR2 FQNEAQ (reference sequence). The CDR3 coding sequence is TGTGCCAGCAGCTTAGAGATCACAGATACGCAGTATTTT. It specifies CASSLEITDTQYF. Supplemented by reference TRBV7-9 and TRBJ2-3, the full variable domain reads DTGVSQNPRHKITKRGQNVTFRCDPISEHNRLYWYRQTLGQGPEFLTYFQNEAQLEKSRLLSDRFSAERPKGSFSTLEIQRTEQGDSAMYLCASSLEITDTQYFGPGTRLTVL.

The gene calls are TRBV12-3 or TRBV12-4 and TRBJ1-1, with TRBD1 as a possible D gene (6 bases). The V and J ends lost 3 bases and 4 bases respectively, with 12 bases between them. The CDR3 length is 14 residues. CDR3 coding DNA: TGTGCCAGCAGTTTTGGGGGAGGGGGCACTGAAGCTTTCTTT. Amino acids: CASSFGGGGTEAFF.

Worth noting for this clonotype: This could be a read error, since a much larger clone is one nucleotide away. V usage is TRBV20-1 and J usage is TRBJ1-5, with TRBD1 matching 8 bases. There are 16 residues in the CDR3. After removal of 4 bases from V and 6 bases from J, the junction contained 14 bases not matched to a gene. CDR1 DFQATT and CDR2 SNEGSKA come from the germline V gene (reference sequence). The CDR3 bases are TGCAGTGCTACACCCGGCGACAGGGGAGTAACTCAGCCCCAGCATTTT. Residues: CSATPGDRGVTQPQHF.